This T cell receptor (beta chain) was recovered during a study of blood T cell repertoires in COVID-19. Turning to the study itself: Sample material is recorded as cDNA or gDNA derived from T cells, B-cell-depleted T cells, or PBMCs.

Original handling: Amplifying reference gene primers gave estimates of nucleated cell counts. Sequencing was performed with immunoSEQ multiplex PCR; in TCRdb, only in-frame clones are kept and a portion is missing. The V and J calls and clone size were taken over from that table, and D and trimming were inferred from the DNA. Among just under 80,000 clones listed, about four fifths were seen once. This CDR3 region has 14 residues. Germline V lookup: CDR1 LGHDT, CDR2 YNNKEL (reference sequence). Trimming removed 2 bases from V and 2 bases from J; junction bases left unmatched: 2. The clonotype comes from a woman in her 70s with acute or convalescent COVID-19. V and J are TRBV3-1 (or the pseudogene TRBV3-2) and TRBJ2-7; 8 bases are shared with TRBD2. What was sequenced was peripheral blood. This chain's CDR3 is CASSQTREAYEQYF. In DNA form, the CDR3 reads TGTGCCAGCAGCCAAACGCGGGAGGCCTACGAGCAGTACTTC.